This T cell receptor (beta chain) was sequenced for a study of blood T cell repertoires in COVID-19. Study-wide context: From the United States, Italy and Spain came samples of acute and convalescent COVID-19. The cDNA or gDNA used as material had been derived from T cells, B-cell-depleted T cells, or PBMCs.

Original methodology: Using reference gene primer amplification, nucleated cell counts were estimated. Data came from immunoSEQ multiplex PCR; TCRdb stores just in-frame clones and leaves some out. The V and J calls and clone size are taken from that table; D and trimming were inferred from the DNA. The sample shows about 80,000 clones, approximately 82% of them seen only once. Sequencing was done on a sample of peripheral blood. The clonotype comes from a woman in her sixties or seventies with acute or convalescent COVID-19.

The CDR3 spells CSVGAGPGNTIYF. The DNA for the CDR3 is TGCAGCGTTGGAGCAGGGCCGGGAAACACCATATATTTT. This chain links TRBV29-1 with TRBJ1-3; TRBD1 might be the D (5 bases). The CDR3 totals 13 residues. Germline lookup yields CDR1 SQVTM and CDR2 ANQGSEA. Trimming took 4 bases from V and 4 from J, leaving 11 bases between them.